Presented here are 27 T cell receptor beta chains from one specimen sequenced in a study of T cell repertoires in cytomegalovirus infection. No antigen has been assigned to these receptors. Each CDR3 protein gets one entry after TCRdb re-called the reads with MiXCR. The sample yields hundreds of thousands of distinct CDR3 sequences, approximately 31% seen once. The sequenced sample was cultured CD8+ T cells from PBMCs, obtained from culture after CMV antigen stimulation. The receptors shown here come from a human donor in good health (CMV status not recorded). Some clones in this sample may be carry-over from other donors' samples.

V gene TRBV11-2 combines with J gene TRBJ2-3, with TRBD2 matching over 14 bases. The germline gives CDR1 SGHAT, CDR2 FQNNGV. V was pared by 1 base and J by 2 bases, with 17 bases of the junction left unmatched. CDR3 size: 22 residues. The CDR3 region has the DNA TGTGCCAGCAGCTTAGCGGGGGGTGGACTAGCGGGGGGCGGCGGCCCCACAGATACGCAGTATTTT. This codes for CASSLAGGGLAGGGGPTDTQYF.

This clonotype has at least ten counts. V usage is TRBV7-6 and J usage is TRBJ2-1; the D is unclear. There are 15 residues in the CDR3. V lost 5 bases, J lost 4 bases, and 15 bases lay in between. Looked up from germline, CDR1 is SGHVS and CDR2 is FNYEAQ. CDR3: CASSPDPLRYNEQFF. As DNA, the CDR3 is TGTGCCAGCAGCCCGGACCCCCTGCGGTACAATGAGCAGTTCTTC.

Many counts were recorded for this clonotype. V is TRBV6-2 or TRBV6-3 and J is TRBJ1-1; 9 positions agree with TRBD1. Trimming took 4 bases from V and 3 from J; bases not matched to a gene: 12. The germline V gene encodes CDR1 MNHEY and CDR2 SVGEGT. The CDR3 contains 17 residues. This CDR3 is CASSSVDRGVEDTEAFF. The CDR3 nucleotides read TGTGCCAGCAGTTCCGTGGACAGGGGAGTTGAGGACACTGAAGCTTTCTTT.

A few counts support this clonotype. The gene calls are TRBV7-6 and TRBJ1-1; perhaps TRBD1 as D (5 bases). V was trimmed by 5 bases and J by 1 base, leaving 11 bases between them. Germline loops: CDR1 SGHVS, CDR2 FNYEAQ. The CDR3 loop spans 14 amino acids. The CDR3, as DNA: TGTGCCAGCAGCCCAGGGTATGCGAACACTGAAGCTTTCTTT. Residues: CASSPGYANTEAFF.

V gene TRBV12-3 or TRBV12-4 combines with J gene TRBJ2-1, with D perhaps TRBD2 (6 bases). V shed 7 bases and J shed 6 bases, with 19 bases lying between them. This CDR3 comprises 15 residues. The CDR3 nucleotides read TGTGCCAGCACCGTCCGGGACTCCACCTTCAATGAGCAGTTCTTC. Its protein product is CASTVRDSTFNEQFF.

This clonotype has ten or more counts. Written as DNA, the CDR3 is TGTGCCAGCAGCTTACCCCCCCGATCGACAGGGCGCAATGGCTACACCTTC. It translates to CASSLPPRSTGRNGYTF. This sequence joins TRBV7-9 and TRBJ1-2; 7 bases map to TRBD1. The V and J ends lost 2 bases and 6 bases, in that order; junction bases with no gene match: 15. The CDR3 has 17 residues. The V gene's germline CDR1 is SEHNR and CDR2 FQNEAQ (reference sequence).

The chain is built from TRBV7-9 and TRBJ2-1; TRBD2 matches at 11 bases. The CDR3 is 16 amino acids. Trimming cost V 5 bases and J 2 bases; bases outside gene matches: 5. Germline-derived CDR1 and CDR2 are SEHNR and FQNEAQ (reference sequence). CDR3 sequence: CASSAKTSGAYNEQFF. The CDR3 bases are TGTGCCAGCAGCGCCAAGACTAGCGGGGCCTACAATGAGCAGTTCTTC.

The chain has TRBV28 and TRBJ2-7; 7 bases line up with TRBD1. The CDR3 is made up of 17 amino acids. In germline, CDR1 is MDHEN, CDR2 SYDVKM. Germline trimming cut 6 bases from V and 0 bases from J; bases unmatched to any gene: 14. The CDR3 DNA follows: TGTGCCAGCAGCAGCGATGTAGGGGGCCCGAGCTCCTACGAGCAGTACGTC. The encoded protein is CASSSDVGGPSSYEQYV.

This clonotype was found a few times. The chain couples TRBV7-9 to TRBJ2-4; D is perhaps TRBD1 (5 bases). CDR1 is SEHNR, CDR2 FQNEAQ, per germline (reference sequence). Trimming pared 3 bases from V and 0 bases from J, leaving 6 bases between. The CDR3 is 14 amino acids. CDR3 DNA sequence: TGTGCCAGCAGCTTCGGACAAGCCAAAAACATTCAGTACTTC. It is translated as CASSFGQAKNIQYF.

This chain joins TRBV9 and TRBJ2-3; 8 bases map to TRBD1. The CDR3 is made up of 16 amino acids. Trimming took 4 bases from V and 3 from J; bases not matched to a gene: 10. Germline CDR1 reads SGDLS; CDR2 reads YYNGEE. The CDR3, as DNA: TGTGCCAGCAGCCCTCAGACAGGGGAGAGGACAGATACGCAGTATTTT. Amino acid sequence: CASSPQTGERTDTQYF.

This clonotype was counted between two and nine times. The chain links TRBV12-5 to TRBJ1-1; D not resolved. Germline V lookup: CDR1 LGHNT, CDR2 FRNRAP. V lost 3 bases and J lost 6, with 14 bases in between. The CDR3 covers 14 residues. The CDR3 region has the DNA TGTGCTAGTGGTTTACTCCCAATAAGCCCTGAAGCTTTCTTT. It yields the protein CASGLLPISPEAFF.

This clonotype was counted a few times. The CDR3 reads CASSQEGAAGDEQYF. The CDR3 nucleotides read TGTGCCAGCAGCCAAGAAGGGGCGGCAGGCGACGAGCAGTACTTC. The chain recombines TRBV14 with TRBJ2-7; D is perhaps TRBD1 (5 bases). With 0 bases removed from V and 5 bases from J, the gap between germline ends came to 14 bases. The CDR3 totals 15 residues. Germline loops: CDR1 SGHDN, CDR2 FVKESK.

This chain uses TRBV7-2 with TRBJ2-3, with 10 bases fitting TRBD2. V was clipped by 2 bases and J by 0 bases; unmatched bases: 5. Germline CDR1 SGHTA, CDR2 FQGNSA. The CDR3 contains 17 residues. The CDR3 DNA reads as TGTGCCAGCAGCTTACCTAGCGGGGGCCCTAGCACAGATACGCAGTATTTT. Translation gives CASSLPSGGPSTDTQYF.

There are a few counts of this clonotype. The V gene is TRBV27, the J gene TRBJ1-5; D ambiguous. Germline lookup yields CDR1 MNHEY and CDR2 SMNVEV (reference sequence). Between the trimmed V and J ends, which lost 2 bases and 0 bases, there was a span of 11 bases. There are 16 residues in the CDR3. The CDR3 here is CASSLTAGDSNQPQHF. The CDR3 nucleotides are TGTGCCAGCAGTTTAACGGCAGGTGATAGCAATCAGCCCCAGCATTTT.

This sequence joins TRBV5-1 and TRBJ2-7, with D perhaps assigned TRBD1 or TRBD2 (5 bases each). V shed 5 bases and J shed 7 bases, with 22 bases lying between them. CDR1 and CDR2 from the germline V gene are SGHRS and YFSETQ. This CDR3 contains 15 residues. In nucleotides, the CDR3 is TGCGCCAGCAGTTTTGACGGGACGGGATCGGGAGAGCAGTACGTC. As protein: CASSFDGTGSGEQYV.

J is TRBJ1-4 and V is TRBV27; 7 nucleotides line up with TRBD1. Germline-derived CDR1 and CDR2 are MNHEY and SMNVEV (reference sequence). Trimming removed 5 bases from V and 5 bases from J; junction bases left unmatched: 5. This CDR3 has 14 amino acids. CDR3 residues: CASSMTGLNEKLFF. Written as DNA, the CDR3 is TGTGCCAGCAGTATGACAGGGTTAAATGAAAAACTGTTTTTT.

Turning to this clonotype: This may arise from a read error, as a much more abundant clone is one base away. Written as DNA, the CDR3 is TGTGCCAGCAGCATGGACAGGGGGCACGATCAGCCCCAGCATTTT. This sequence encodes CASSMDRGHDQPQHF. The rearrangement joins TRBV7-8 to TRBJ1-5, with 11 bases identical to TRBD1. Germline V gene lookup returns CDR1 SGHVS and CDR2 FQNEAQ. The CDR3 consists of 15 residues. The trim removed 5 bases at V and 5 bases at J, leaving 5 bases unmatched. Variable domain in full (rest from reference TRBV7-8 and TRBJ1-5): GAGVSQSPRYKVAKRGQDVALRCDPISGHVSLFWYQQALGQGPEFLTYFQNEAQLDKSGLPSDRFFAERPEGSVSTLKIQRTQQEDSAVYLCASSMDRGHDQPQHFGDGTRLSIL.

The chain employs TRBV6-2 or TRBV6-3 and TRBJ1-2; 7 bases are shared with TRBD1. The CDR3 has 14 residues. The V gene's germline CDR1 is MNHEY and CDR2 SVGEGT. J was trimmed by 3 bases and V by 2 bases; bases with no gene match: 3. For the CDR3, the DNA is TGTGCCAGCAGTTACGACAGGGCCGACTATGGCTACACCTTC. It specifies CASSYDRADYGYTF.

This clonotype was seen at least ten times. The chain couples TRBV7-6 to TRBJ2-6, with D possibly TRBD2 on 5 matching bases. This CDR3 region has 16 residues. The germline V gene encodes CDR1 SGHVS and CDR2 FNYEAQ. Trimming pared 1 base from V and 0 bases from J, leaving 7 bases between. CDR3 DNA sequence: TGTGCCAGCAGCTTAGAAGAGGGCTCTGGGGCCAACGTCCTGACTTTC. This codes for CASSLEEGSGANVLTF.

This clonotype was counted ten times or more. The J gene is TRBJ2-1, the V gene TRBV7-9, with a possible D match to TRBD2 (6 bases). V lost 6 bases and J lost 2, with 14 bases in between. CDR3 length equals 15 residues. Germline values: CDR1 SEHNR, CDR2 FQNEAQ (reference sequence). In nucleotides, the CDR3 is TGTGCCAGCAGACCCCGGGACTCCCCCTACAATGAGCAGTTCTTC. Translation gives CASRPRDSPYNEQFF.

This clonotype was seen many times. V is TRBV7-8 and J is TRBJ2-1; possible D gene TRBD2, 6 bases. Germline loops: CDR1 SGHVS, CDR2 FQNEAQ. The V end was cut by 1 base, the J end by 6 bases, with 13 bases between. The CDR3 consists of 15 residues. CDR3 bases: TGTGCCAGCAGCTTAGAGGGACTCCCTACCAATGAGCAGTTCTTC. Its translation is CASSLEGLPTNEQFF.

The chain is built from TRBV5-1 and TRBJ2-7; a possible D gene is TRBD1 (6 bases). CDR1 and CDR2 (germline): SGHRS, YFSETQ. V shed 4 bases and J shed 3 bases, with 14 bases lying between them. The CDR3 totals 14 residues. CDR3 loop: CASSPQGEDYEQYF. In nucleotides, the CDR3 is TGCGCCAGCAGCCCACAGGGTGAAGACTACGAGCAGTACTTC.

The rearrangement links TRBV6-1 to TRBJ1-4; perhaps TRBD1 as D (5 bases). The CDR3 length is 12 residues. From germline, CDR1 is MNHNS and CDR2 SASEGT. V was clipped by 1 base and J by 11 bases, with 8 bases between them. The CDR3 spells CASSEEGTKLFF. The CDR3 nucleotides read TGTGCCAGCAGTGAAGAAGGGACGAAACTGTTTTTT.

Here the CDR3 DNA reads TGTGCCAGCTCACCGCGGCCGGACCAGACCTCCTACGAGCAGTACTTC. Translating it yields CASSPRPDQTSYEQYF. The chain is built from TRBV18 and TRBJ2-7, with unresolved D. Germline V gene data show CDR1 as KGHSH and CDR2 as LQKENI. CDR3 length: 16 residues. Trimming removed 3 bases at V and 0 bases at J, with 15 bases between.

The V gene is TRBV6-1, the J gene TRBJ2-7, with 7 bases that match TRBD2. CDR3 length: 14 residues. V was clipped by 1 base and J by 5 bases; unmatched bases: 5. Germline CDR1 reads MNHNS; CDR2 reads SASEGT. CDR3: CASSEGQGGHEQYF. The CDR3, as DNA: TGTGCCAGCAGTGAAGGCCAGGGAGGGCACGAGCAGTACTTC.

J is TRBJ2-3 and V is TRBV4-1, with 9 positions matching TRBD2. CDR3 length equals 16 residues. In germline, CDR1 is MGHRA, CDR2 YSYEKL. The J segment lost 6 bases and the V segment lost 4 bases, leaving 11 bases of the junction unmatched. CDR3 loop: CASSPRDSGGPDTQYF. The CDR3 coding sequence is TGCGCCAGCAGCCCCCGGGATAGCGGGGGCCCCGATACGCAGTATTTT.

The table lists this clonotype with a count of one. The chain employs TRBV10-3 and TRBJ2-1; D might be TRBD2 (7 bases). The CDR3 is 16 residues long. The V and J ends lost 5 bases and 5 bases respectively, with 19 bases between them. CDR1 and CDR2 from the germline V gene are ENHRY and SYGVKD. The CDR3 sequence: CAISNGREDSHNEQFF. The CDR3 DNA reads TGTGCCATCAGTAATGGACGGGAGGACAGCCACAATGAGCAGTTCTTC.